This TCR beta chain was profiled in a study of cytomegalovirus exposure and HLA in healthy donors. The PCR employed 60 Vbeta primers together with 13 Jbeta primers. The protocol was immunoSEQ multiplex PCR, while the TCRdb copy is restricted to in-frame clones and leaves out a portion. The table records tens of thousands of clones, 6% to 9% of them present only once. Donors consisted of healthy bone marrow donors. This clone turned up a few times. Germline CDR1 is MDHEN and CDR2 is SYDVKM. The length of the CDR3 is 17 residues. The V and J ends lost 3 bases and 5 bases respectively, with 20 bases between them.

Material: PBMCs. The rearrangement joins TRBV28 to TRBJ1-5; D may be TRBD1 (5 bases). The source is a man in his fifties or sixties in good health and CMV-seronegative. CDR3 nucleotide sequence: TGTGCCAGCAGTTTTATCCGCGGGGCAGGGCGTGATCAGCCCCAGCATTTT. Its protein product is CASSFIRGAGRDQPQHF. The full variable domain, with the rest looked up from reference TRBV28 and TRBJ1-5, is DVKVTQSSRYLVKRTGEKVFLECVQDMDHENMFWYRQDPGLGLRLIYFSYDVKMKEKGDIPEGYSVSREKKERFSLILESASTNQTSMYLCASSFIRGAGRDQPQHFGDGTRLSIL.